This T cell receptor beta chain was captured in a study of tissue T cells after allogeneic stem cell transplantation. Notes on the study in general: Shared clones across patients were few; motif clustering revealed tissue-specific shared signatures. In patients and mice, blood and spleen missed much of tissue repertoire.

This CDR3 has 13 residues. V lost 1 base and J 4 bases, leaving 5 bases between the germline ends. CDR1 is SNHLY, CDR2 FYNGKV, per germline (reference sequence). Time point indicated: mouse harvest day 14 after allogeneic transplant. Each mouse received 10^7 T-cell-depleted marrow cells plus 10^6 splenic CD5+ T cells by tail vein. The protocol was immunoSEQ multiplex PCR, while the TCRdb copy is restricted to in-frame clones and leaves out a portion. Of a few thousand clones in the sample, around 46% were seen once. In the case of this clone: Its target is not known. The gene names here belong to mouse. The read ends 1 residue shy of where the CDR3 ends; the end is completed using the germline J gene.

The V gene is TRBV3, the J gene TRBJ1-3; D not resolved. The source is a female BALB/c mouse given C57BL/6 T cells with graft-versus-host disease after an allogeneic hematopoietic cell transplant. The sequenced material came from lymph node tissue. CDR3: CASSLGQGNTLYF. Incomplete CDR3 DNA: TGTGCCAGCAGCTTAGGGCAGGGAAATACGCTCTAT.